This T cell receptor beta chain comes out of a study of blood T cells in healthy people across ages. Study findings and constraints: Greater diversity and more naive CD4+ cells were seen in long-lived donors than in aged donors.

Peripheral blood was drawn, ten milliliters per donor. With a J-beta primer mix and a sample-barcoded 5' primer, a second PCR ran 7 to 11 cycles. Each CDR3 protein is one row after TCRdb ran MiXCR on the 5' RACE reads. The repertoire holds around 1.5 million distinct CDR3 sequences, with about 31% as singletons. CDR1 is MGHRA, CDR2 YSYEKL, per germline. J was trimmed by 0 bases and V by 3 bases; bases with no gene match: 2. The CDR3 loop spans 15 amino acids. This clonotype was recorded a few times. Its antigen is not known. Sequenced sample: blood. V usage is TRBV4-1 and J usage is TRBJ2-3; 8 bases match TRBD2. The sequence was obtained from a woman aged 25 to 45 in good health. CDR3 region: CASSHGGVSTDTQYF. CDR3 sequence (DNA): TGCGCCAGCAGCCACGGGGGGGTCAGCACAGATACGCAGTATTTT.